A single sample is the source of the 6 T cell receptor beta chains below, sequenced in a study of OX40 agonist ivuxolimab in advanced cancers. TCRdb's table, derived via immunoSEQ multiplex PCR, lists solely in-frame clones and lacks some. The table shows 50,000 to 80,000 clones, with approximately 85% occurring only once. The sample was CD4+ or CD8+ T cells sorted from blood, taken in a trial of the OX40 agonist ivuxolimab. The receptors shown here come from an adult with an advanced solid tumor such as melanoma, head and neck, liver or kidney cancer.

This chain links TRBV30 with TRBJ1-2; D is perhaps TRBD1 (6 bases). There are 14 residues in the CDR3. CDR1 is GTSNPN and CDR2 is SVGIG in the germline V gene (reference sequence). The V end was cut by 0 bases, the J end by 2 bases, with 10 bases between. CDR3 DNA: TGTGCCTGGAGTGTAACAGGGTTAAACTATGGCTACACCTTC. This translates into CAWSVTGLNYGYTF.

The chain combines TRBV5-6 with TRBJ1-2, with D possibly TRBD1 on 5 matching bases. The germline gives CDR1 SGHDT, CDR2 YYEEEE. The germline V and J ends were trimmed by 4 bases and 4 bases, with 17 bases remaining between them. This CDR3 is 15 amino acids long. The CDR3 region has the DNA TGTGCCAGCAGCAAGGGACGGGATCTAGCCTATGGCTACACCTTC. This translates into CASSKGRDLAYGYTF.

The chain employs TRBV5-6 and TRBJ2-7; either TRBD1 or TRBD2 may supply D (5 bases each). CDR3 length: 15 residues. CDR1 and CDR2 (germline): SGHDT, YYEEEE. The V and J ends lost 5 bases and 2 bases respectively, with 17 bases between them. The CDR3 DNA sequence: TGTGCCAGCAGTCCGTTCAACAGGCGGGCCTACGAGCAGTACTTC. Its translation: CASSPFNRRAYEQYF. The variable domain in full, completed from reference TRBV5-6 and TRBJ2-7, reads DAGVTQSPTHLIKTRGQQVTLRCSPKSGHDTVSWYQQALGQGPQFIFQYYEEEERQRGNFPDRFSGHQFPNYSSELNVNALLLGDSALYLCASSPFNRRAYEQYFGPGTRLTVT.

The chain has TRBV25-1 and TRBJ2-5, with 7 bases aligning to TRBD2. In germline, CDR1 is MGHDK, CDR2 SYGVNS. The J segment lost 2 bases and the V segment lost 1 base, leaving 7 bases of the junction unmatched. CDR3 size: 16 residues. The chain's CDR3 is CASSESGGGKQETQYF. DNA of the CDR3: TGTGCCAGCAGTGAATCTGGCGGGGGAAAACAAGAGACCCAGTACTTC.

The rearrangement uses TRBV7-2 and TRBJ2-3, with 7 bases matching TRBD2. Losses at the gene ends were 3 bases for V and 4 bases for J; bases not matched to a gene: 7. The CDR3 totals 15 residues. CDR1 is SGHTA, CDR2 FQGNSA, per germline. The CDR3 nucleotides are TGTGCCAGCAGCTTCCAGGCGGGGGAGGCAGATACGCAGTATTTT. As protein: CASSFQAGEADTQYF.

This clone came up once. The rearrangement joins TRBV7-9 to TRBJ1-1; D ambiguous. Trimming removed 5 bases from V and 1 base from J, with 14 bases in between. Germline loops: CDR1 SEHNR, CDR2 FQNEAQ (reference sequence). CDR3 length: 15 residues. The CDR3 loop is CASSRRGMRNTEAFF. Written as DNA, the CDR3 is TGTGCCAGCAGCCGACGAGGGATGCGGAACACTGAAGCTTTCTTT.